This TCR beta chain is drawn from a study of T-cell reconstitution after alpha-beta-depleted transplantation in children. Study conclusions and caveats: Reported findings indicate that, about two months after transplant, alpha-beta T cells came from several hundred expanded clones, which were derived from non-depleted graft cells. Surviving recipient T cells and thymic progenitors produced the high day-60 TCRbeta diversity seen in some patients. T cells produced anew were the main source of T-cell counts and diversity one year after transplant.

Unique molecular identifiers were incorporated into the prepared TCRbeta library. TCRdb re-analysed the PCR reads in MiXCR, keeping a single row per CDR3 protein. The table lists about 170,000 distinct CDR3 sequences, 11% of them singletons. The CDR3 spans 15 residues. V lost 3 bases, J lost 4 bases, and 6 bases stayed unmatched. In this sample, this clonotype turned up many times. Its antigen remains unidentified. The origin of this receptor is a boy aged 2 to 10 with acute myeloid leukemia, due to receive a stem cell transplant. Specimen: PBMCs, collected before TCRalphabeta/CD19-depleted stem cell transplant. The chain employs TRBV12-3 or TRBV12-4 and TRBJ2-5; 9 bases align to TRBD2. The CDR3 bases are TGTGCCAGCAGTTTTGATGGCGGGGGGGCAGAGACCCAGTACTTC. As protein: CASSFDGGGAETQYF.